The 24 T cell receptor beta chains below all came from one sample that was sequenced in a study of persistence of HIV-infected CD4 T cells. Sequencing used immunoSEQ version 4 in survey mode. Data came from immunoSEQ multiplex PCR; TCRdb stores just in-frame clones and leaves some out. The sample has tens of thousands of clones; more than 80% are singletons. Cells were stimulated nonspecifically with anti-CD3/anti-CD28 magnetic beads. Responding CD4+ T cells were sorted by upregulation of both CD40 ligand and CD69. No antigen is known for these receptors. The starting material was CD4+ T cells sorted from PBMCs after approximately 19-hour stimulation, obtained from a patient who received antiretroviral therapy. These TCRs come from an adult woman with HIV who was CMV-seropositive.

On this clone itself: Additional DNA sequences in this sample encode the identical CDR3. The V gene is TRBV5-1, the J gene TRBJ1-2, with a possible D match to TRBD1 (6 bases). The ends were cut back, 2 bases at V and 4 bases at J, with 18 bases in the middle. Per germline, CDR1 SGHRS and CDR2 YFSETQ. CDR3 length: 16 amino acids. CDR3 sequence reads: CASSFTPGRGGYGYTF. The DNA of the CDR3 is TGCGCCAGCAGCTTTACTCCCGGGAGGGGGGGCTATGGCTACACCTTC.

The V and J genes are TRBV20-1 and TRBJ2-7; D remains unclear. V lost 3 bases, J lost 3 bases, and 9 bases lay in between. The CDR3 runs 12 residues. CDR1 is DFQATT, CDR2 SNEGSKA, per germline (reference sequence). CDR3: CSASVSHYEQYF. For the CDR3, the DNA is TGCAGTGCTAGTGTCAGCCACTACGAGCAGTACTTC.

The chain employs TRBV12-5 and TRBJ2-5, with D unresolved. The CDR3 is 13 residues long. Germline CDR1 reads LGHNT; CDR2 reads FRNRAP. The V end was cut by 5 bases, the J end by 5 bases, with 12 bases between. The CDR3 is CASGPPLGETQYF. The CDR3 bases are TGTGCTAGTGGTCCCCCCTTAGGGGAGACCCAGTACTTC.

V and J are TRBV5-1 and TRBJ2-5; D might be TRBD1 (6 bases). Per the germline V gene, CDR1 is SGHRS and CDR2 is YFSETQ. V was shortened by 4 bases and J by 2 bases, with 9 bases between the two germline ends. This CDR3 is built from 13 residues. DNA for the CDR3: TGCGCCAGCAGCCCGGACAGTCAAGAGACCCAGTACTTC. This codes for CASSPDSQETQYF. The whole variable domain, remainder taken from reference TRBV5-1 and TRBJ2-5, is KAGVTQTPRYLIKTRGQQVTLSCSPISGHRSVSWYQQTPGQGLQFLFEYFSETQRNKGNFPGRFSGRQFSNSRSEMNVSTLELGDSALYLCASSPDSQETQYFGPGTRLLVL.

The rearrangement uses TRBV7-9 and TRBJ2-5, with 11 nucleotides matching TRBD2. After removal of 3 bases from V and 5 bases from J, the junction contained 8 bases not matched to a gene. Germline V lookup: CDR1 SEHNR, CDR2 FQNEAQ (reference sequence). This CDR3 has 16 amino acids. CDR3 loop: CASSLVAGGSPETQYF. The CDR3 bases are TGTGCCAGCAGCTTGGTAGCGGGAGGGAGTCCGGAGACCCAGTACTTC.

In its sample, this clone was seen a few times. This rearrangement joins TRBV7-2 to TRBJ1-1, with 8 bases aligning to TRBD1. The V and J ends lost 4 bases and 5 bases, in that order; junction bases with no gene match: 6. The CDR3 spans 14 residues. The germline V gene has CDR1 SGHTA and CDR2 FQGNSA. The CDR3 loop is CASSSSGGWTEAFF. The CDR3, as DNA: TGTGCCAGCAGCTCTTCAGGGGGCTGGACTGAAGCTTTCTTT.

The gene calls are TRBV5-4 and TRBJ2-2; the D gene is possibly TRBD2 (6 bases). The V gene lost 0 bases and the J gene lost 4 bases, with 10 bases spanning the gap. Per germline, CDR1 SGHNT and CDR2 YYREEE (reference sequence). The CDR3 extends over 15 amino acids. Here the CDR3 reads CASSLGGEVTGELFF. The CDR3 nucleotides read TGTGCCAGCAGCTTGGGAGGGGAGGTCACCGGGGAGCTGTTTTTT.

V is TRBV4-3 and J is TRBJ1-2, with D hard to call. Germline CDR1 reads LGHNA; CDR2 reads YSLEER. Trimming pared 0 bases from V and 3 bases from J, leaving 5 bases between. The CDR3 is 13 amino acids. CDR3 protein: CASSQDQDYGYTF. CDR3 sequence (DNA): TGCGCCAGCAGCCAAGATCAAGACTATGGCTACACCTTC.

The chain employs TRBV5-5 and TRBJ1-6, with D tentatively TRBD1 (5 bases). CDR3 size: 15 residues. Germline CDR1 is SGHKS and CDR2 is YYEKEE (reference sequence). Trimming shortened V by 3 bases and J by 4 bases, and 11 bases separated the two germline ends. In DNA, the CDR3 is TGTGCCAGCAGCTCCGGTTGGGGGTATAATTCACCCCTCCACTTT. Translating it yields CASSSGWGYNSPLHF.

The J gene is TRBJ1-2, the V gene TRBV19, with D maybe TRBD1 (5 bases). V was clipped by 6 bases and J by 7 bases, with 27 bases between them. CDR1 LNHDA and CDR2 SQIVND come from the germline V gene (reference sequence). There are 17 residues in the CDR3. CDR3 sequence reads: CASRAEPKKYGATGYTF. CDR3 nucleotide sequence: TGTGCCAGTAGAGCCGAACCCAAAAAATACGGGGCGACTGGCTACACCTTC.

This clone has only a few counts. The chain joins TRBV6-1 to TRBJ1-2; no reliable D call. This CDR3 is built from 13 residues. The V end lost 1 base, the J end lost 4 bases, and 7 bases lay between the germline ends. Looked up from germline, CDR1 is MNHNS and CDR2 is SASEGT. This CDR3 is CASSEDGGYGYTF. The CDR3 DNA follows: TGTGCCAGCAGTGAAGACGGTGGCTATGGCTACACCTTC.

V usage is TRBV6-5 and J usage is TRBJ1-3; the D is unclear. Trimming left V 5 bases short and J 0 bases short, with 8 bases between. CDR3 size: 14 residues. In germline, CDR1 is MNHEY, CDR2 SVGAGI. The chain's CDR3 is CASSQESSGNTIYF. CDR3 sequence (DNA): TGTGCCAGCAGTCAGGAAAGCTCTGGAAACACCATATATTTT.

This chain connects TRBV14 to TRBJ1-1, with unresolved D. Per the germline V gene, CDR1 is SGHDN and CDR2 is FVKESK. This CDR3 region has 14 residues. Trimming left V 0 bases short and J 6 bases short, with 11 bases between. This CDR3 reads CASSQEVRTSEAFF. In DNA, the CDR3 is TGTGCCAGCAGCCAAGAGGTGAGGACCTCTGAAGCTTTCTTT.

The J gene is TRBJ1-1, the V gene TRBV5-1; possible D gene TRBD1, 6 bases. Germline V gene sequence: CDR1 SGHRS, CDR2 YFSETQ. Trimming removed 2 bases from V and 9 bases from J, with 11 bases in between. The CDR3 is 12 residues long. This CDR3 reads CASSLEDRKAFF. DNA for the CDR3: TGCGCCAGCAGCTTAGAGGACAGAAAAGCTTTCTTT.

DNA for the CDR3: TGTGCCAGCAGCAAATCCCCTAGGGGCGGGAGGGAGGTTGATACGCAGTATTTT. Its translation is CASSKSPRGGREVDTQYF. This chain connects TRBV21-1 to TRBJ2-3; the table gives TRBD2 as D, unverified against the DNA. TRBV21-1 is recorded as a pseudogene. The CDR3 is made up of 18 amino acids.

This chain joins TRBV7-8 and TRBJ2-1; D is undetermined. Germline V gene sequence: CDR1 SGHVS, CDR2 FQNEAQ. Trimming stripped 2 bases from V and 1 base from J, with 12 bases between. The CDR3 is 16 residues long. The chain's CDR3 is CASSLFEKRSYNEQFF. CDR3 nucleotides: TGTGCCAGCAGCTTATTCGAGAAACGTTCCTACAATGAGCAGTTCTTC.

V gene TRBV7-2 combines with J gene TRBJ2-1; either TRBD1 or TRBD2 may supply D (6 bases each). The CDR3 length is 16 residues. Trimming removed 5 bases from V and 6 bases from J, with 20 bases in between. Germline V lookup: CDR1 SGHTA, CDR2 FQGNSA. CDR3 loop: CASSPRAGGQVNEQFF. Written as DNA, the CDR3 is TGTGCCAGCAGCCCACGGGCCGGGGGCCAAGTCAATGAGCAGTTCTTC.

This sequence joins TRBV10-3 and TRBJ2-7; D ambiguous. Per the germline V gene, CDR1 is ENHRY and CDR2 is SYGVKD. CDR3 size: 14 residues. V lost 0 bases and J 1 base, leaving 7 bases between the germline ends. Written as DNA, the CDR3 is TGTGCCATCAGTGAGTCTACCTCGTCCTACGAGCAGTACTTC. This codes for CAISESTSSYEQYF.

This chain connects TRBV10-2 to TRBJ1-5; 7 bases align to TRBD1. The CDR3 is made up of 16 amino acids. Germline trimming cut 0 bases from V and 7 bases from J; bases unmatched to any gene: 9. CDR1 is WSHSY and CDR2 is SAAADI in the germline V gene. The CDR3 coding sequence is TGCGCCAGCAGTGAGTCGATGACAGGGCAGTGGCAGCCCCAGCATTTT. Its translation: CASSESMTGQWQPQHF.

The CDR3 DNA follows: TGTGCCAGCAGCCAGGGGCGTCCTTCACCCCTCCACTTT. Protein product: CASSQGRPSPLHF. The chain joins TRBV3-1 (or the pseudogene TRBV3-2) to TRBJ1-6, with a weak D call TRBD1 (5 bases). The CDR3 consists of 13 residues. V was trimmed by 3 bases and J by 9 bases, leaving 9 bases between them. The germline V gene encodes CDR1 LGHDT and CDR2 YNNKEL (reference sequence).

CDR3: CASSLLLGSNYGYTF. The CDR3 nucleotides read TGTGCCAGCAGTCTGCTCTTAGGTTCTAACTATGGCTACACCTTC. The genes are TRBV2 and TRBJ1-2; D is ambiguous. With 5 bases removed from V and 0 bases from J, the gap between germline ends came to 13 bases. The CDR3 is 15 amino acids. Per the germline V gene, CDR1 is SNHLY and CDR2 is FYNNEI. Full variable domain (remainder filled in from reference TRBV2 and TRBJ1-2): EPEVTQTPSHQVTQMGQEVILRCVPISNHLYFYWYRQILGQKVEFLVSFYNNEISEKSEIFDDQFSVERPDGSNFTLKIRSTKLEDSAMYFCASSLLLGSNYGYTFGSGTRLTVV.

The V gene is TRBV7-2, the J gene TRBJ2-7; D may be TRBD1 (5 bases). CDR1 SGHTA and CDR2 FQGNSA come from the germline V gene. This CDR3 comprises 13 residues. Trimming stripped 2 bases from V and 1 base from J, with 6 bases between. CDR3 in amino acids: CASSLRGSYEQYF. The CDR3 DNA is TGTGCCAGCAGCTTAAGGGGATCCTACGAGCAGTACTTC.

The chain uses TRBV19 and TRBJ1-6; unclear D gene. The V and J ends lost 6 bases and 9 bases respectively, with 21 bases between them. This CDR3 has 16 amino acids. Germline loops: CDR1 LNHDA, CDR2 SQIVND (reference sequence). The CDR3 DNA reads TGTGCCAGTAGCACTCCAACGGGGTCGGCGGGTTCACCCCTCCACTTT. Encoded protein: CASSTPTGSAGSPLHF.

The gene calls are TRBV4-3 and TRBJ1-1; D might be TRBD1 (5 bases). CDR3 size: 13 residues. Trimming shortened V by 0 bases and J by 11 bases, and 13 bases separated the two germline ends. Germline CDR1 reads LGHNA; CDR2 reads YSLEER. In DNA, the CDR3 is TGCGCCAGCAGCCAAGATCGAGACAGTCTGGCTTTCTTT. Translation: CASSQDRDSLAFF.